This paragraph reports one TCR beta chain. Its antigen is not identified. The entry originates in a study of CD8+ T cells in alopecia areata. About the study: For the treated group, dosing was oral tofacitinib at 5 to 10 mg twice daily.

As for treatment: oral pan-JAK inhibitor, 5-10 mg twice daily. Patients with alopecia areata provided lesional scalp punch biopsies as well as peripheral blood. Findings and limits, study-wide: In lesional scalp, particularly from alopecia totalis/universalis, clonality was higher than in normal scalp.

Sequencing used cDNA as its template, made by extracting RNA and reverse transcribing it. Sequenced by immunoSEQ multiplex PCR; TCRdb stores in-frame clones only, minus some. The sample lists around 99,000 clones, 84% occurring once. The CDR3 extends over 16 amino acids. V lost 0 bases, J lost 3 bases, and 6 bases stayed unmatched. CDR1 and CDR2 (germline): SGHTA, FQGTGA. The chain links TRBV7-3 to TRBJ2-5, with 8 positions matching TRBD1. This clonotype was obtained from a human donor with alopecia areata. The sample consisted of CD8+ T cells sorted from blood, taken at week 24, from a patient treated with tofacitinib. DNA of the CDR3: TGTGCCAGCAGCTTAACGCCCGGGACAGGAAAAGAGACCCAGTACTTC. Its protein is CASSLTPGTGKETQYF.